One and the same sample provided the 29 T cell receptor beta chains below, sequenced in a study of human T cells and chemical hapten exposure. TCRdb processed the RACE reads anew with MiXCR; each CDR3 protein has one entry. The sample yields about 77,000 distinct CDR3 sequences, approximately 15% seen once. Time point: pre-sensitization, week 0. Described treatment: therapeutic diphenylcyclopropenone sensitization with weekly scalp DPC. The sequencing here drew on whole blood, taken in connection with sensitization to the hapten diphenylcyclopropenone (DPC). The receptors here all came from a woman aged 45-59 years with alopecia areata. Some clones in this sample may be carry-over from other donors' samples.

There are a few counts of this clonotype. The chain recombines TRBV6-1 with TRBJ2-7; 7 positions agree with TRBD2. The V segment lost 8 bases and the J segment 12 bases; nucleotides outside the gene matches: 13. CDR1 and CDR2 (germline): MNHNS, SASEGT. The CDR3 runs to 12 residues. CDR3 sequence reads: CASPDWRERMYF. CDR3 bases: TGTGCCAGCCCCGATTGGCGGGAGCGAATGTACTTC.

This clonotype showed up just a few times. The CDR3 loop is CANSMGGSGYTF. The CDR3 DNA reads TGTGCCAACTCCATGGGGGGGTCTGGCTACACCTTC. The chain uses TRBV10-3 and TRBJ1-2; maybe TRBD1 (5 bases). Deletions cut 10 bases from V and 7 bases from J, with 16 bases between. The germline gives CDR1 ENHRY, CDR2 SYGVKD. This CDR3 is built from 12 residues.

This clonotype was found a few times. This chain connects TRBV5-1 to TRBJ2-7; 7 bases map to TRBD1. CDR1 is SGHRS, CDR2 YFSETQ, per germline. J was trimmed by 0 bases and V by 0 bases; bases with no gene match: 3. The CDR3 covers 15 residues. The CDR3 DNA reads TGCGCCAGCAGCTTGGGGCCAGGGGGCTCCTACGAGCAGTACTTC. Its translation is CASSLGPGGSYEQYF.

The chain carries TRBV7-9 and TRBJ2-7, with D hard to call. Germline V gives CDR1 SEHNR, CDR2 FQNEAQ (reference sequence). The CDR3 extends over 12 amino acids. Trimming shortened V by 5 bases and J by 4 bases, and 9 bases separated the two germline ends. The chain's CDR3 is CASSASTYEQYF. The CDR3 DNA sequence: TGTGCCAGCAGCGCTTCGACGTACGAGCAGTACTTC.

The gene calls are TRBV5-1 and TRBJ1-1; D is unresolved. Deletions cut 1 base from V and 0 bases from J, with 10 bases between. Germline V gives CDR1 SGHRS, CDR2 YFSETQ. CDR3 length: 15 residues. In nucleotides, the CDR3 is TGCGCCAGCAGCTTGACGAATATCATGAACACTGAAGCTTTCTTT. It is translated as CASSLTNIMNTEAFF.

This clonotype came up a few times. The chain uses TRBV2 and TRBJ1-3; D gene uncertain. This CDR3 is 19 amino acids long. Germline CDR1 and CDR2: SNHLY and FYNNEI. The V end lost 2 bases, the J end lost 0 bases, and 20 bases lay between the germline ends. The CDR3 DNA sequence: TGTGCCAGCAGTGAATATGCGGGCCCAGCTAGGTTCTCTGGAAACACCATATATTTT. Its protein product is CASSEYAGPARFSGNTIYF.

The chain uses TRBV29-1 and TRBJ2-3; no definite D call. The CDR3 runs 13 residues. V was pared by 3 bases and J by 2 bases, with 9 bases between. Per the germline V gene, CDR1 is SQVTM and CDR2 is ANQGSEA. CDR3 nucleotides: TGCAGCGTTGATCGACTTTTCACAGATACGCAGTATTTT. This codes for CSVDRLFTDTQYF.

This clonotype has just a few counts. CDR3 nucleotide sequence: TGTGCCAGCTCACCAGTTCGAGGTACCGGGGAGCTGTTTTTT. Its protein product is CASSPVRGTGELFF. V and J are TRBV18 and TRBJ2-2; no clear D gene. Germline lookup yields CDR1 KGHSH and CDR2 LQKENI. This CDR3 is 14 amino acids long. Trimming took off 2 bases at V and 5 bases at J, with 9 bases between the two ends.

This chain links TRBV25-1 with TRBJ1-1; D not resolved. CDR3 length equals 14 residues. Per the germline V gene, CDR1 is MGHDK and CDR2 is SYGVNS. V lost 4 bases to trimming and J lost 3 bases, with 12 bases between them. CDR3 coding DNA: TGTGCCAGCAGTGTCTCGGGCACCCACACTGAAGCTTTCTTT. Translation gives CASSVSGTHTEAFF.

This clonotype was seen a few times. The germline gene is not matched at one end of the junction; a read error may be the cause. The chain joins TRBV6-1 to TRBJ2-1; possible D gene TRBD2, 6 bases. Germline-derived CDR1 and CDR2 are MNHNS and SASEGT. This CDR3 is built from 15 residues. DNA for the CDR3: TGTGCCAGCAGGGAAGGGACTGAACCCTACAATGAGCAGTTCTTC. Translation: CASREGTEPYNEQFF.

The chain is built from TRBV5-1 and TRBJ2-7, with unresolved D. The CDR3 covers 13 residues. Germline-derived CDR1 and CDR2 are SGHRS and YFSETQ. Deletions cut 0 bases from V and 4 bases from J, with 8 bases between. The CDR3 reads CASSLAARYEQYF. The CDR3 DNA reads as TGCGCCAGCAGCTTGGCCGCGAGGTACGAGCAGTACTTC.

This clonotype was counted only a few times. This chain joins TRBV18 and TRBJ1-2; D not resolved. CDR3 length: 15 amino acids. Germline V lookup: CDR1 KGHSH, CDR2 LQKENI. V lost 6 bases, J lost 1 base, and 15 bases lay in between. The DNA of the CDR3 is TGTGCCAGCTCTCCCGAATACGTCCTTAACTATGGCTACACCTTC. Protein product: CASSPEYVLNYGYTF.

This clonotype was counted at least ten times. J is TRBJ2-6 and V is TRBV27; 9 nucleotides align to TRBD1. The CDR3 has 15 residues. V was pared by 6 bases and J by 1 base, with 1 base of the junction left unmatched. From germline, CDR1 is MNHEY and CDR2 SMNVEV (reference sequence). This CDR3 is CASRQGASGANVLTF. CDR3 DNA: TGTGCCAGCAGACAGGGGGCTTCTGGGGCCAACGTCCTGACTTTC. Using reference TRBV27 and TRBJ2-6 for the parts outside the CDR3, the full variable domain is EAQVTQNPRYLITVTGKKLTVTCSQNMNHEYMSWYRQDPGLGLRQIYYSMNVEVTDKGDVPEGYKVSRKEKRNFPLILESPSPNQTSLYFCASRQGASGANVLTFGAGSRLTVL.

In this sample, this clonotype turned up a few times. This sequence joins TRBV11-2 and TRBJ2-1; D is uncertain. Trimming removed 2 bases from V and 2 bases from J, with 10 bases in between. The length of the CDR3 is 15 residues. Germline V gives CDR1 SGHAT, CDR2 FQNNGV. The CDR3 region has the DNA TGTGCCAGCAGCTTAAGGGTAGTCCCCTACAATGAGCAGTTCTTC. Its protein product is CASSLRVVPYNEQFF.

The sample holds a few counts of this clonotype. The gene calls are TRBV7-9 and TRBJ2-2, with D possibly being TRBD2 (6 bases). CDR3 length: 15 residues. V lost 2 bases, J lost 5 bases, and 12 bases lay in between. Germline V lookup: CDR1 SEHNR, CDR2 FQNEAQ (reference sequence). The CDR3 nucleotides read TGTGCCAGCAGCTTAACCGGGAGAGGGACCGGGGAGCTGTTTTTT. Its protein is CASSLTGRGTGELFF.

This rearrangement joins TRBV28 to TRBJ2-1, with D hard to call. V was trimmed by 6 bases and J by 12 bases, leaving 12 bases between them. Germline V gene sequence: CDR1 MDHEN, CDR2 SYDVKM. The CDR3 sequence is 11 residues long. The CDR3 is CASSSPGMQFF. In DNA, the CDR3 is TGTGCCAGCAGCAGCCCAGGCATGCAGTTCTTC.

The CDR3 sequence is CASSSQSGRSREKLFF. In DNA form, the CDR3 reads TGTGCCAGCAGCTCGCAATCGGGACGGTCGCGTGAAAAACTGTTTTTT. This chain uses TRBV7-6 with TRBJ1-4; a possible D gene is TRBD1 (5 bases). CDR3 length equals 16 residues. Germline CDR1 reads SGHVS; CDR2 reads FNYEAQ. The V gene lost 4 bases and the J gene lost 7 bases, with 19 bases spanning the gap.

This clonotype came up a few times. This chain joins TRBV18 and TRBJ2-1, with a weak D call TRBD2 (5 bases). The germline V and J ends were trimmed by 1 base and 4 bases, with 11 bases remaining between them. The CDR3 runs to 15 residues. Germline CDR1 and CDR2: KGHSH and LQKENI. DNA of the CDR3: TGTGCCAGCTCACCACAATACGGGAAATACAATGAGCAGTTCTTC. Translating gives CASSPQYGKYNEQFF.

This clonotype was observed a handful of times. V usage is TRBV28 and J usage is TRBJ2-1, with D unclear. The CDR3 covers 13 residues. The V gene's germline CDR1 is MDHEN and CDR2 SYDVKM. Trimming stripped 7 bases from V and 2 bases from J, with 9 bases between. CDR3 DNA: TGTGCCAGCACTGACCCCCCCTACAATGAGCAGTTCTTC. Translating it yields CASTDPPYNEQFF.

In nucleotides, the CDR3 is TGTGCCATCAGTGAGCAGGAGAACGAGCAGTACTTC. Protein product: CAISEQENEQYF. This chain joins TRBV10-3 and TRBJ2-7; no firm D call. CDR1 and CDR2 (germline): ENHRY, SYGVKD. The CDR3 totals 12 residues. V lost 2 bases and J lost 5, with 7 bases in between.

The CDR3 here is CASSYSKGTEAFF. CDR3 sequence (DNA): TGTGCCAGCAGTTATAGTAAGGGCACTGAAGCTTTCTTT. The chain is built from TRBV12-3 or TRBV12-4 and TRBJ1-1; no clear D. The CDR3 is made up of 13 amino acids. Trimming took 4 bases from V and 4 from J, leaving 10 bases between them.

This clonotype was seen a handful of times. The chain uses TRBV6-1 and TRBJ1-6; unclear D gene. This CDR3 comprises 14 residues. Trimming took off 6 bases at V and 6 bases at J, with 12 bases between the two ends. Germline V CDR1 and CDR2: MNHNS, SASEGT. The CDR3 spells CASSAGYTNSPLHF. The CDR3 DNA reads TGTGCCAGCAGCGCAGGATATACTAATTCACCCCTCCACTTT.

This clonotype was found a few times. The chain couples TRBV7-2 to TRBJ2-7; weak D call: TRBD2 (6 bases). This CDR3 spans 14 amino acids. Trimming removed 4 bases from V and 3 bases from J, with 13 bases in between. The germline V gene has CDR1 SGHTA and CDR2 FQGNSA. The CDR3 DNA sequence: TGTGCCAGCAGCTCGAACGGGAGAGGCTACGAGCAGTACTTC. Translating gives CASSSNGRGYEQYF.

The chain employs TRBV6-6 and TRBJ1-6; 9 nucleotides line up with TRBD1. The CDR3 length is 17 residues. After removal of 4 bases from V and 4 bases from J, the junction contained 8 bases not matched to a gene. Germline CDR1 MNHNY, CDR2 SVGAGI (reference sequence). CDR3 in DNA: TGTGCCAGCAGTTTCGGGACAGGGCTTATGTATAATTCACCCCTCCACTTT. It encodes CASSFGTGLMYNSPLHF.

This chain connects TRBV5-1 to TRBJ2-7, with 13 bases that match TRBD2. Per germline, CDR1 SGHRS and CDR2 YFSETQ. The junction had 4 bases not matched to a gene; V was cut back by 3 bases and J by 4 bases. The CDR3 length is 15 residues. CDR3 coding DNA: TGCGCCAGCAGCTGGACTAGCGGGAGACAATACGAGCAGTACTTC. This translates into CASSWTSGRQYEQYF.

Ten or more counts support this clonotype. V usage is TRBV29-1 and J usage is TRBJ2-7, with 9 bases fitting TRBD2. The CDR3 length is 14 residues. Losses at the gene ends were 3 bases for V and 4 bases for J; bases not matched to a gene: 7. The V gene's germline CDR1 is SQVTM and CDR2 ANQGSEA. DNA of the CDR3: TGCAGCGTTGAGGCAGCGGGGGGAGGTTACGAGCAGTACTTC. Its translation is CSVEAAGGGYEQYF.

CDR3 bases: TGTGCCAGCGGCCGGGCAGGGGGAGGCAATCAGCCCCAGCATTTT. Encoded protein: CASGRAGGGNQPQHF. The V call is TRBV12-3 or TRBV12-4, the J call TRBJ1-5, with TRBD1 identical over 7 bases. Trimming removed 8 bases from V and 2 bases from J; junction bases left unmatched: 9. This CDR3 is built from 15 residues.

A few counts support this clonotype. J is TRBJ1-6 and V is TRBV12-3 or TRBV12-4, with 8 positions matching TRBD1. The ends lost 6 bases at V and 6 bases at J; junction bases unmatched: 7. The CDR3 runs to 15 residues. The CDR3 protein is CASSPNGQGNSPLHF. CDR3 nucleotides: TGTGCCAGCAGCCCAAACGGACAGGGTAATTCACCCCTCCACTTT.

The V and J genes are TRBV6-5 and TRBJ1-1; 7 positions agree with TRBD1. The CDR3 loop spans 15 amino acids. Per germline, CDR1 MNHEY and CDR2 SVGAGI. V shed 7 bases, J shed 1 base, and the junction held 9 bases outside the gene matches. The CDR3 sequence is CASTHSTGRNTEAFF. The DNA of the CDR3 is TGTGCCAGCACCCATTCGACAGGGCGGAACACTGAAGCTTTCTTT.